This TCR beta chain was documented in a study of T cell changes during pregnancy in multiple sclerosis. Produced via immunoSEQ multiplex PCR; TCRdb's table is partial and in-frame only. The data show around 100,000 clones, around 93% seen once. The CDR3 sequence is 15 residues long. The germline V gene encodes CDR1 MNHEY and CDR2 SMNVEV (reference sequence). V lost 6 bases and J lost 0; bases outside the gene matches: 3. The source was peripheral blood, collected before pregnancy. The TCR sequence derives from a female donor with multiple sclerosis, enrolled in a pregnancy study. The chain links TRBV27 to TRBJ1-5, with 9 bases identical to TRBD1. CDR3: CASRIQGASNQPQHF. The CDR3 nucleotides read TGTGCCAGCAGGATACAGGGGGCTAGCAATCAGCCCCAGCATTTT.